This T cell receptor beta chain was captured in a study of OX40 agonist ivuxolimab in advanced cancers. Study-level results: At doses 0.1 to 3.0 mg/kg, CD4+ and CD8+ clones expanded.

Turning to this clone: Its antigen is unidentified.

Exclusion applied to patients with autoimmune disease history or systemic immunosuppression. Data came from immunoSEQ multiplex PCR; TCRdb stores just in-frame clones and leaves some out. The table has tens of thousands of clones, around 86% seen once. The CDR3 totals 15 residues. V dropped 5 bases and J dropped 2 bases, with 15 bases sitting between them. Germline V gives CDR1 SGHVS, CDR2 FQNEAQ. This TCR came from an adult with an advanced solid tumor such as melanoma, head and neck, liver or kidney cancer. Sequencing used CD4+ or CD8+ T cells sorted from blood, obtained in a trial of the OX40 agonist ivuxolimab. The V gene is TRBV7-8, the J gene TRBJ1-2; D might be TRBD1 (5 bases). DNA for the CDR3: TGTGCCAGCAGCGGGAGTCGGGGGTTAAACTATGGCTACACCTTC. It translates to CASSGSRGLNYGYTF.